This TCR beta chain appears in the sequencing data of a study of blood T cell repertoires in COVID-19. In the study overall: Nucleic acid was either cDNA or gDNA, and it came from T cells, B-cell-depleted T cells, or PBMCs.

This clone occurred a few times. Sequencing used immunoSEQ multiplex PCR; TCRdb keeps in-frame clones, though not all of them. This sample has 390,000 or so clones, with approximately 88% found just once. Seattle patient enrollment occurred during active infection, with longitudinal follow-up thereafter. With V trimmed by 4 bases and J by 6 bases, 9 bases remained unmatched. The germline CDR1 and CDR2 sequences are SGDLS and YYNGEE. CDR3 size: 16 residues. Source material: peripheral blood. The clonotype was recovered from a woman aged 25-40 years with COVID-19, enrolled during active disease. V is TRBV9 and J is TRBJ2-2; 10 bases fit TRBD1. The CDR3 loop reads CASSTGTGVGAGELFF. CDR3 nucleotide sequence: TGTGCCAGCAGCACCGGGACAGGGGTTGGTGCCGGGGAGCTGTTTTTT. The whole variable domain, filled in from reference TRBV9 and TRBJ2-2, reads DSGVTQTPKHLITATGQRVTLRCSPRSGDLSVYWYQQSLDQGLQFLIQYYNGEERAKGNILERFSAQQFPDLHSELNLSSLELGDSALYFCASSTGTGVGAGELFFGEGSRLTVL.